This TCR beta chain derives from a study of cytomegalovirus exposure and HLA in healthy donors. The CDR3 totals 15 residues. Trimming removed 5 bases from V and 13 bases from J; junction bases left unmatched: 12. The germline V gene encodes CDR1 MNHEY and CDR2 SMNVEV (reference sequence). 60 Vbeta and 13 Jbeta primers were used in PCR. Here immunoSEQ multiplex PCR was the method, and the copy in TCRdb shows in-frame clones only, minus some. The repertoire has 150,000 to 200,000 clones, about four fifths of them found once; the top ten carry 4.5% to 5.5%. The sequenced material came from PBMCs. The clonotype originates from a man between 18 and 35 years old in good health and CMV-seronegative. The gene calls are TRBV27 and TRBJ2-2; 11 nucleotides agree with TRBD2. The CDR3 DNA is TGTGCCAGCAGTCTGGGGACTAGCGGACAGGCGGGGCTGTTTTTT. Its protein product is CASSLGTSGQAGLFF.